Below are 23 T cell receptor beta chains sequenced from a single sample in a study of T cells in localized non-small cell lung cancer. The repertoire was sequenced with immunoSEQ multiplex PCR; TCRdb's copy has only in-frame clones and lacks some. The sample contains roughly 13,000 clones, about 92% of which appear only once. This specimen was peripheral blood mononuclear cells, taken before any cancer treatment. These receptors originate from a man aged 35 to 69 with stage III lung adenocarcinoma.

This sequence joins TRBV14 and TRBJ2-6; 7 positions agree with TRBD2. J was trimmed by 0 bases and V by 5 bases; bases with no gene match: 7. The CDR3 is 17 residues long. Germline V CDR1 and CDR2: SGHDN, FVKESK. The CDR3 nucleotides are TGTGCCAGCAGCGCCGTTGGCGGGAGCTCTGGGGCCAACGTCCTGACTTTC. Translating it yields CASSAVGGSSGANVLTF.

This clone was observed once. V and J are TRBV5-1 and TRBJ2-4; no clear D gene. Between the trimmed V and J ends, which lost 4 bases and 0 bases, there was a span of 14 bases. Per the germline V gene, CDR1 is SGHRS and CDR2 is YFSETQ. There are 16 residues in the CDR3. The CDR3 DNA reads TGCGCCAGCAGCCTATCCTCGGGTTTAGCCAAAAACATTCAGTACTTC. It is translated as CASSLSSGLAKNIQYF.

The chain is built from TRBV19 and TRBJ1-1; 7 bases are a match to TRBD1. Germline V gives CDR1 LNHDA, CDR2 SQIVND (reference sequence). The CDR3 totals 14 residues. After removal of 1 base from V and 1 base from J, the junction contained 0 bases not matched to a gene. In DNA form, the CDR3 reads TGTGCCAGTAGTATAGGACAGGGGAACACTGAAGCTTTCTTT. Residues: CASSIGQGNTEAFF. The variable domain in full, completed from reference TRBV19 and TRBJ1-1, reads DGGITQSPKYLFRKEGQNVTLSCEQNLNHDAMYWYRQDPGQGLRLIYYSQIVNDFQKGDIAEGYSVSREKKESFPLTVTSAQKNPTAFYLCASSIGQGNTEAFFGQGTRLTVV.

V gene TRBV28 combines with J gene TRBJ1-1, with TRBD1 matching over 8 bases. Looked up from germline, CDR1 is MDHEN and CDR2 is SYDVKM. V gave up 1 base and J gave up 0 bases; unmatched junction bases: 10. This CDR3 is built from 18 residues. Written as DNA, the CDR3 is TGTGCCAGCAGTTTATCCACAGGGGGGAGGAAGTTGAACACTGAAGCTTTCTTT. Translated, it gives CASSLSTGGRKLNTEAFF. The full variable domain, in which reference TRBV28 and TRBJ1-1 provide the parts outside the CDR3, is DVKVTQSSRYLVKRTGEKVFLECVQDMDHENMFWYRQDPGLGLRLIYFSYDVKMKEKGDIPEGYSVSREKKERFSLILESASTNQTSMYLCASSLSTGGRKLNTEAFFGQGTRLTVV.

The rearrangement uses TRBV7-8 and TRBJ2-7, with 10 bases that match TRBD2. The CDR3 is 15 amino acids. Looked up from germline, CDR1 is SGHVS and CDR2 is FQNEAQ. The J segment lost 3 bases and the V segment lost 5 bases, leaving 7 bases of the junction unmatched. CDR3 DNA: TGTGCCAGCAGCCCTCGGACTAGCGGAAACTACGAGCAGTACTTC. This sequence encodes CASSPRTSGNYEQYF.

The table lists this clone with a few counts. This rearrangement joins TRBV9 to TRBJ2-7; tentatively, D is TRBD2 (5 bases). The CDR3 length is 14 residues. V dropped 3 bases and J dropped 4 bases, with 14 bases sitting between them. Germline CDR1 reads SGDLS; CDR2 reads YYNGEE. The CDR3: CASSADSISYEQYF. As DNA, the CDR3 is TGTGCCAGCAGCGCGGACTCGATAAGTTACGAGCAGTACTTC.

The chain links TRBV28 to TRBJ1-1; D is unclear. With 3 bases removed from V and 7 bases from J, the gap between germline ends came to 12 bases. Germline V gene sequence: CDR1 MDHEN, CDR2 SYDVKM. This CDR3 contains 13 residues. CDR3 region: CASSLSGSSEAFF. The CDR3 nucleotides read TGTGCCAGCAGTTTGTCAGGTTCGAGTGAAGCTTTCTTT.

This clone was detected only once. The CDR3 reads CASSRRVVNQPQHF. The CDR3 bases are TGTGCCAGCAGCCGCAGGGTTGTCAATCAGCCCCAGCATTTT. The chain uses TRBV28 and TRBJ1-5, with a possible D match to TRBD1 (5 bases). The germline V gene has CDR1 MDHEN and CDR2 SYDVKM. The CDR3 spans 14 residues. With 6 bases removed from V and 3 bases from J, the gap between germline ends came to 12 bases.

CDR3 loop: CASSQSYRDETYNEQFF. CDR3 coding DNA: TGTGCCAGCAGCCAGTCATACCGGGACGAGACCTACAATGAGCAGTTCTTC. The chain combines TRBV4-2 with TRBJ2-1; either TRBD1 or TRBD2 may supply D (5 bases each). In germline, CDR1 is LGHNA, CDR2 YNFKEQ. CDR3 length: 17 amino acids. V dropped 3 bases and J dropped 2 bases, with 17 bases sitting between them.

The CDR3 loop reads CASSEQTASRNIQYF. CDR3 DNA: TGTGCCAGTAGTGAGCAGACAGCTTCGAGGAACATTCAGTACTTC. This rearrangement joins TRBV19 to TRBJ2-4; D may be TRBD1 (5 bases). Germline-derived CDR1 and CDR2 are LNHDA and SQIVND (reference sequence). CDR3 length: 15 residues. V was trimmed by 5 bases and J by 7 bases, leaving 18 bases between them.

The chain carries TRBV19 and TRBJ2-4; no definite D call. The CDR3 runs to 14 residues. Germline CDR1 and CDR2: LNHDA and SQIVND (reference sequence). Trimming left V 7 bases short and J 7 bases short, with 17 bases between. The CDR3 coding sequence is TGTGCCAGTACCCCACTCCCCCGTGGCAACATTCAGTACTTC. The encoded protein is CASTPLPRGNIQYF.

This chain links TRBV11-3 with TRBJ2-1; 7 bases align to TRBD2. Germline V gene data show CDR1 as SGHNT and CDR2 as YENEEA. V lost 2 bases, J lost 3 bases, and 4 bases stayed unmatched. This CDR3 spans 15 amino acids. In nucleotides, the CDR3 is TGTGCCAGCAGCTTAAGTTCTAGCGGCTACAATGAGCAGTTCTTC. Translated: CASSLSSSGYNEQFF. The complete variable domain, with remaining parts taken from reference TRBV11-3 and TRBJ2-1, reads EAGVVQSPRYKIIEKKQPVAFWCNPISGHNTLYWYLQNLGQGPELLIRYENEEAVDDSQLPKDRFSAERLKGVDSTLKIQPAELGDSAVYLCASSLSSSGYNEQFFGPGTRLTVL.

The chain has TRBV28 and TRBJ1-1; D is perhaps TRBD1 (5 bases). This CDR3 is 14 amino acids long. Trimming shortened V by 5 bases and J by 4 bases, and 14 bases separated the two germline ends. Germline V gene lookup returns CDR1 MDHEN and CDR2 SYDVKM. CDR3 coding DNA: TGTGCCAGCAGTCATGACAGCACCGGCACTGAAGCTTTCTTT. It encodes CASSHDSTGTEAFF.

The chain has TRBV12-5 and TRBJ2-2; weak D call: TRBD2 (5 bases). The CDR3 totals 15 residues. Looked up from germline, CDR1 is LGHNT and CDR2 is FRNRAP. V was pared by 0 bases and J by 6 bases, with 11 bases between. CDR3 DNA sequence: TGTGCTAGTGGTTTGGTACTCAAGGGAGCCGGGGAGCTGTTTTTT. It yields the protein CASGLVLKGAGELFF.

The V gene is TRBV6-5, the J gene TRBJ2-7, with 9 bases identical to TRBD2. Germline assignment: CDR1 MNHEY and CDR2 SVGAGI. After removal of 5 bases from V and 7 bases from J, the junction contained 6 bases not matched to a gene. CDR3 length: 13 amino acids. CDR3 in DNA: TGTGCCAGCAGTCCGGGACTAGCCCAAGAGCAGTACTTC. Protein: CASSPGLAQEQYF.

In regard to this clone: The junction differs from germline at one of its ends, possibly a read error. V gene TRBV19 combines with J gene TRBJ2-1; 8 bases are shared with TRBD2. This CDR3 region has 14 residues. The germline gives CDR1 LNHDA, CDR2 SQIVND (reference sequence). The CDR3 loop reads CASNIIGRGNEQFF. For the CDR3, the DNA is TGTGCCAGTAATATAATCGGGAGGGGCAATGAGCAGTTCTTC.

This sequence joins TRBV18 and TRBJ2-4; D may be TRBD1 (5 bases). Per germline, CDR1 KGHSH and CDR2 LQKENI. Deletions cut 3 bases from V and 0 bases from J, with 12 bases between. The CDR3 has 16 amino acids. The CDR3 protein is CASSPLQALAKNIQYF. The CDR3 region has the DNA TGTGCCAGCTCACCGTTACAGGCCCTAGCCAAAAACATTCAGTACTTC.

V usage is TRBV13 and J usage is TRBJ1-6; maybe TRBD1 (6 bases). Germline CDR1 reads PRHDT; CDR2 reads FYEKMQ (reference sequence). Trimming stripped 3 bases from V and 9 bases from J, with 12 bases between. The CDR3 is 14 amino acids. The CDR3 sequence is CASSLGGGRSPLHF. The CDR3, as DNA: TGTGCCAGCAGCTTGGGGGGCGGGCGTTCACCCCTCCACTTT.

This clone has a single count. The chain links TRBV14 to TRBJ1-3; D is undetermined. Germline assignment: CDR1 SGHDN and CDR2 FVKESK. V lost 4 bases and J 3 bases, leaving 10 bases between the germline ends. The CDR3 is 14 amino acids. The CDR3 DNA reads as TGTGCCAGCAGCCTATGGGAGGGTGGAAACACCATATATTTT. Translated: CASSLWEGGNTIYF.

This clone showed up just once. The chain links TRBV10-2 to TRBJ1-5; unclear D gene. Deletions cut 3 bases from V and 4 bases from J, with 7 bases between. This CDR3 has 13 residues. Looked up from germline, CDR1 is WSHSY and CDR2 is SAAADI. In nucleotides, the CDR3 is TGCGCCAGCAGTGACCAATTAAATCAGCCCCAGCATTTT. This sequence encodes CASSDQLNQPQHF.

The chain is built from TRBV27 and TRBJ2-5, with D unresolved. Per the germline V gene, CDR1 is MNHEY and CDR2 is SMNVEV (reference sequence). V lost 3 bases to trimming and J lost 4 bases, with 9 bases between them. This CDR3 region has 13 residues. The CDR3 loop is CASSFNLGETQYF. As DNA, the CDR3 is TGTGCCAGCAGTTTCAACTTGGGAGAGACCCAGTACTTC.

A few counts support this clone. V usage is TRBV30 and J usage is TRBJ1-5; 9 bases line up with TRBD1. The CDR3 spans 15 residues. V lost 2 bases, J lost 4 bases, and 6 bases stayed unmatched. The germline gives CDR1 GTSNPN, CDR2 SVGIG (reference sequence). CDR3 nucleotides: TGTGCCTGGAGTTACGGGACAGGGTATAATCAGCCCCAGCATTTT. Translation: CAWSYGTGYNQPQHF. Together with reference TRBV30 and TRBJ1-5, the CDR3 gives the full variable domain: SQTIHQWPATLVQPVGSPLSLECTVEGTSNPNLYWYRQAAGRGLQLLFYSVGIGQISSEVPQNLSASRPQDRQFILSSKKLLLSDSGFYLCAWSYGTGYNQPQHFGDGTRLSIL.

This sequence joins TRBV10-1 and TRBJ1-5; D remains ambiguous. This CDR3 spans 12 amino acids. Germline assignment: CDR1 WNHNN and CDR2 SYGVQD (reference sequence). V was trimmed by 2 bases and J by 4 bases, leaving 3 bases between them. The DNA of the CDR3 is TGCGCCAGCAGTGAGGAGAATCAGCCCCAGCATTTT. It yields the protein CASSEENQPQHF.